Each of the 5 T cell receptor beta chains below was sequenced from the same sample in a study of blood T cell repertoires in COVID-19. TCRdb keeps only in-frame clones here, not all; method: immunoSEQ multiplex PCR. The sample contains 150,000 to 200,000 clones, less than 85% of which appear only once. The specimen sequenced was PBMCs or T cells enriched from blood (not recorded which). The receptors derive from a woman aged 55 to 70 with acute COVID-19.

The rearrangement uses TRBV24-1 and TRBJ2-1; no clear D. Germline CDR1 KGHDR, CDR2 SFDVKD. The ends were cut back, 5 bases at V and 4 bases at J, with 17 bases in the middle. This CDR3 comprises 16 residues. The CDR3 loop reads CATSGGDRPLYNEQFF. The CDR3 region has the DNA TGTGCCACCAGTGGCGGAGACCGACCACTTTACAATGAGCAGTTCTTC.

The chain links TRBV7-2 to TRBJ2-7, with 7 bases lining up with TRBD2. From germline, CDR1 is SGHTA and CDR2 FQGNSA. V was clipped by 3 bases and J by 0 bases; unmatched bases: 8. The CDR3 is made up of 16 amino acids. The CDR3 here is CASSFGGGDASYEQYF. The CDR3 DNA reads TGTGCCAGCAGCTTCGGTGGGGGGGACGCCTCCTACGAGCAGTACTTC.

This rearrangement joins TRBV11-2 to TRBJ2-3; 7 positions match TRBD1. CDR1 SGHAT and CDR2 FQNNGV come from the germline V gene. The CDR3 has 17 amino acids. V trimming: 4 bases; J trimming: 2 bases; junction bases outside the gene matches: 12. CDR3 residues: CASSYVTGTVDTDTQYF. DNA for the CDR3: TGTGCCAGCAGCTACGTAACCGGGACAGTAGACACAGATACGCAGTATTTT.

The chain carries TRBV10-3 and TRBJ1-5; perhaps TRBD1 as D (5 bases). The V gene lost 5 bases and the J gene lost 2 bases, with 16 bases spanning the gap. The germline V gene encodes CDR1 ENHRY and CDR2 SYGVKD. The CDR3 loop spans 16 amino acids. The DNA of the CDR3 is TGTGCCATCAGTCGAGAGGGGAGGATGGGCAATCAGCCCCAGCATTTT. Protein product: CAISREGRMGNQPQHF.

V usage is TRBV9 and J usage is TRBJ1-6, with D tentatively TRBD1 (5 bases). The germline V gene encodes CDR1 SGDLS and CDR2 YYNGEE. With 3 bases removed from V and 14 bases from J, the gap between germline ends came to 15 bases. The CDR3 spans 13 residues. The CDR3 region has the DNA TGTGCCAGCAGCGACAGCTCCAGGGACTCCCTCCACTTT. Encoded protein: CASSDSSRDSLHF.